The sequence of this T cell receptor beta chain was determined in a study of T-cell reconstitution after alpha-beta-depleted transplantation in children. Unique molecular identifiers were used in preparing the TCRbeta library. TCRdb re-called the PCR reads with MiXCR, one entry per CDR3 protein. The sample holds more than 200,000 distinct CDR3 sequences, 7.5% to 10% seen once. In this sample, this clonotype turned up many times. This TCR was recovered from a human donor who donated a stem cell graft to a child with SCID. The input for sequencing was PBMCs from the stem cell graft donor, taken from the stem cell graft.

As DNA, the CDR3 is TGTGCCAGCAGCGTAGGCAGTGTGAACACCGGGGAGCTGTTTTTT. Residues: CASSVGSVNTGELFF. The J gene is TRBJ2-2, the V gene TRBV9; no reliable D call. Trimming removed 0 bases at V and 1 base at J, with 7 bases between. The germline CDR1 and CDR2 sequences are SGDLS and YYNGEE. The CDR3 extends over 15 amino acids.